The 18 T cell receptor beta chains below all came from one sample that was sequenced in a study of type 1 regulatory T cells. TCRdb independently ran MiXCR on the reads; one entry per CDR3 protein. The sample records some 100,000 distinct CDR3 sequences, around 30% being singletons. Specimen: CD4+ T cells, either the whole sample or a sorted fraction (not recorded which). The source is a human donor in good health.

This clonotype was seen more than once but under ten times. This chain joins TRBV20-1 and TRBJ2-2; 8 nucleotides align to TRBD2. The CDR3 has 14 residues. V was pared by 5 bases and J by 4 bases, with 6 bases of the junction left unmatched. Germline assignment: CDR1 DFQATT and CDR2 SNEGSKA (reference sequence). CDR3 loop: CSAALRGGTGELFF. The CDR3 bases are TGCAGTGCTGCCCTCCGGGGGGGCACCGGGGAGCTGTTTTTT.

The V call is TRBV29-1, the J call TRBJ1-1; TRBD1 aligns across 7 bases. The V and J ends lost 5 bases and 1 base, in that order; junction bases with no gene match: 7. The CDR3 length is 14 residues. Looked up from germline, CDR1 is SQVTM and CDR2 is ANQGSEA. This CDR3 is CSVQQGTRNTEAFF. In DNA, the CDR3 is TGCAGCGTTCAACAGGGGACTCGGAACACTGAAGCTTTCTTT.

V usage is TRBV27 and J usage is TRBJ1-4; D is perhaps TRBD1 (5 bases). The CDR3 spans 15 residues. The germline gives CDR1 MNHEY, CDR2 SMNVEV (reference sequence). V was trimmed by 6 bases and J by 6 bases, leaving 17 bases between them. The DNA of the CDR3 is TGTGCCAGCAGGCCCCCCGGGGGAGGGGATGAAAAACTGTTTTTT. It encodes CASRPPGGGDEKLFF.

Only a few counts were recorded for this clonotype. This rearrangement joins TRBV14 to TRBJ1-1; 8 nucleotides match TRBD1. After removal of 4 bases from V and 4 bases from J, the junction contained 5 bases not matched to a gene. This CDR3 spans 14 amino acids. Per the germline V gene, CDR1 is SGHDN and CDR2 is FVKESK. Here the CDR3 reads CASSRQGRITEAFF. As DNA, the CDR3 is TGTGCCAGCAGCCGACAGGGGAGAATCACTGAAGCTTTCTTT.

In its sample, this clonotype ranks as medium-sized (0.01 to 0.1%). The gene calls are TRBV5-1 and TRBJ2-1; 7 nucleotides agree with TRBD2. Germline V gene lookup returns CDR1 SGHRS and CDR2 YFSETQ. The CDR3 length is 15 residues. V trimming: 4 bases; J trimming: 3 bases; junction bases outside the gene matches: 7. The CDR3 protein is CASSLGGSSYNEQFF. CDR3 nucleotide sequence: TGCGCCAGCAGCCTGGGGGGGAGTAGCTACAATGAGCAGTTCTTC. The full variable domain, completed using reference TRBV5-1 and TRBJ2-1, is KAGVTQTPRYLIKTRGQQVTLSCSPISGHRSVSWYQQTPGQGLQFLFEYFSETQRNKGNFPGRFSGRQFSNSRSEMNVSTLELGDSALYLCASSLGGSSYNEQFFGPGTRLTVL.

The chain couples TRBV6-5 to TRBJ1-4, with D perhaps TRBD1 (6 bases). Trimming pared 6 bases from V and 5 bases from J, leaving 16 bases between. CDR1 and CDR2 (germline): MNHEY, SVGAGI. CDR3 size: 15 residues. This chain's CDR3 is CASRGGGFGNEKLFF. CDR3 coding DNA: TGTGCCAGCAGAGGGGGGGGGTTTGGCAATGAAAAACTGTTTTTT.

This clonotype was seen a handful of times. The chain couples TRBV6-2 or TRBV6-3 to TRBJ1-1; D remains unclear. Germline CDR1 reads MNHEY; CDR2 reads SVGEGT. V lost 7 bases, J lost 0 bases, and 12 bases lay in between. The CDR3 sequence is 14 residues long. CDR3 in amino acids: CASNQYNMNTEAFF. In DNA, the CDR3 is TGTGCCAGCAACCAATATAACATGAACACTGAAGCTTTCTTT.

This clonotype appeared a few times. This rearrangement joins TRBV20-1 to TRBJ2-7; 9 bases are shared with TRBD2. After removal of 1 base from V and 3 bases from J, the junction contained 4 bases not matched to a gene. This CDR3 is 14 amino acids long. Germline CDR1 DFQATT, CDR2 SNEGSKA (reference sequence). CDR3 DNA sequence: TGCAGTGCTAGAGTTAGCGGGAGAGTCTACGAGCAGTACTTC. Amino acid sequence: CSARVSGRVYEQYF.

This rearrangement joins TRBV19 to TRBJ2-3; 8 nucleotides align to TRBD1. In germline, CDR1 is LNHDA, CDR2 SQIVND (reference sequence). Losses at the gene ends were 10 bases for V and 4 bases for J; bases not matched to a gene: 10. CDR3 length: 14 residues. The CDR3 is CATQQGVGADTQYF. CDR3 nucleotides: TGTGCCACTCAACAGGGGGTTGGGGCAGATACGCAGTATTTT.

This clonotype was seen a single time. V is TRBV5-1 and J is TRBJ2-1; 9 bases agree with TRBD2. Germline loops: CDR1 SGHRS, CDR2 YFSETQ. The CDR3 totals 15 residues. The V gene end was trimmed by 5 bases and the J gene end by 0 bases; junction bases not matched to a gene: 3. CDR3 protein: CASRYSGSSYNEQFF. The CDR3 DNA reads as TGCGCCAGCAGATATAGCGGGAGCTCCTACAATGAGCAGTTCTTC.

This chain connects TRBV5-1 to TRBJ2-5, with D unresolved. Germline lookup yields CDR1 SGHRS and CDR2 YFSETQ. The V end was cut by 0 bases, the J end by 5 bases, with 8 bases between. The CDR3 totals 13 residues. The CDR3, as DNA: TGCGCCAGCAGCTTGGATAGGGTGGAGACCCAGTACTTC. Translating gives CASSLDRVETQYF.

The genes are TRBV5-1 and TRBJ2-1; 7 nucleotides agree with TRBD1. The CDR3 is made up of 14 amino acids. The V gene end was trimmed by 2 bases and the J gene end by 9 bases; junction bases not matched to a gene: 8. Germline CDR1 reads SGHRS; CDR2 reads YFSETQ. Here the CDR3 reads CASSFLPGGIEQFF. The CDR3 region has the DNA TGCGCCAGCAGCTTTTTGCCAGGGGGAATTGAGCAGTTCTTC.

The rearrangement joins TRBV5-6 to TRBJ2-3; 7 positions match TRBD2. V was clipped by 4 bases and J by 6 bases; unmatched bases: 8. CDR3 length equals 14 residues. Germline CDR1 is SGHDT and CDR2 is YYEEEE. The CDR3 region has the DNA TGTGCCAGCAGCCCCGCACTAGCGCGCGATACGCAGTATTTT. This translates into CASSPALARDTQYF.

The V and J genes are TRBV7-8 and TRBJ1-4; no definite D call. The CDR3 has 13 residues. From germline, CDR1 is SGHVS and CDR2 FQNEAQ. The V and J ends lost 5 bases and 6 bases respectively, with 10 bases between them. Here the CDR3 reads CASSLIGDEKLFF. DNA for the CDR3: TGTGCCAGCAGCCTAATAGGAGATGAAAAACTGTTTTTT.

The V gene is TRBV29-1, the J gene TRBJ1-1; 7 positions match TRBD1. Germline V CDR1 and CDR2: SQVTM, ANQGSEA. V gave up 6 bases and J gave up 2 bases; unmatched junction bases: 9. The CDR3 runs to 14 residues. CDR3 protein: CSVLRGQINTEAFF. For the CDR3, the DNA is TGCAGCGTCCTTAGGGGACAGATAAACACTGAAGCTTTCTTT.

This clonotype was observed a handful of times. The chain is built from TRBV20-1 and TRBJ2-3; tentatively, D is TRBD2 (6 bases). The V and J ends lost 5 bases and 5 bases respectively, with 14 bases between them. This CDR3 spans 13 amino acids. CDR1 and CDR2 (germline): DFQATT, SNEGSKA (reference sequence). CDR3 coding DNA: TGCAGTGCTCTTTCACTAGCCGTAGATACGCAGTATTTT. Translated, it gives CSALSLAVDTQYF.

The V and J genes are TRBV6-5 and TRBJ2-1, with D tentatively TRBD1 (5 bases). Per the germline V gene, CDR1 is MNHEY and CDR2 is SVGAGI. V lost 0 bases and J 4 bases, leaving 13 bases between the germline ends. This CDR3 region has 16 residues. CDR3: CASSYSRGTKYNEQFF. The DNA for the CDR3 is TGTGCCAGCAGTTACTCAAGGGGTACTAAGTACAATGAGCAGTTCTTC.

This clonotype was found a few times. The chain employs TRBV12-3 or TRBV12-4 and TRBJ2-2; D is unresolved. Deletions cut 5 bases from V and 2 bases from J, with 12 bases between. The CDR3 loop spans 15 amino acids. The CDR3 region is CASSPRAVNTGELFF. DNA of the CDR3: TGTGCCAGCAGTCCAAGGGCAGTAAACACCGGGGAGCTGTTTTTT.